The 15 T cell receptor beta chains below all came from one sample that was sequenced in a study of T cells after yellow fever vaccination (dated by TCRdb to about 2019). The meaning of the sample's treatment or condition label: live attenuated yellow fever vaccine strain. Library preparation was by 5' RACE. Sequencer: Illumina HiSeq 2500. In TCRdb, the public reads were trimmed at Q25 with fastp and aligned with MiXCR, with productive beta chains retained. Every entry covers one CDR3 protein and lists the most common genes and DNA from its rows. This sample holds tens of thousands of distinct CDR3 sequences; roughly 14% were observed only once. The ten most abundant clones make up roughly 25% of the sample. Sequenced material: CD8+ T cells not binding an NS4B(214-222) dextramer, sorted from PBMCs, taken more than 20 days after the first yellow fever vaccination. The cell subset or site label here, explained by the study, means: NS4B epitope dextramer-negative CD8 T cells. These TCRs come from a man between 18 and 29 years old who received the YFV17D yellow fever vaccine.

The chain joins TRBV9 to TRBJ2-2; D possibly matches TRBD1 or TRBD2 (5 bases each). Germline-derived CDR1 and CDR2 are SGDLS and YYNGEE. The V end was cut by 4 bases, the J end by 1 base, with 14 bases between. The CDR3 contains 16 residues. As DNA, the CDR3 is TGTGCCAGCAGCCCGCCGAGGGGCGTGAACACCGGGGAGCTGTTTTTT. It is translated as CASSPPRGVNTGELFF.

The V call is TRBV6-5, the J call TRBJ1-5; D uncertain. CDR1 is MNHEY, CDR2 SVGAGI, per germline. V lost 2 bases and J 4 bases, leaving 9 bases between the germline ends. This CDR3 region has 14 residues. DNA for the CDR3: TGTGCCAGCAGTTACGTTGGCCATAATCAGCCCCAGCATTTT. Its translation: CASSYVGHNQPQHF.

This sequence joins TRBV6-1 and TRBJ2-5; D is unclear. Per the germline V gene, CDR1 is MNHNS and CDR2 is SASEGT. CDR3 length equals 12 residues. V lost 2 bases and J lost 5, with 6 bases in between. CDR3 sequence reads: CASSEQLETQYF. The CDR3 bases are TGTGCCAGCAGTGAACAACTGGAGACCCAGTACTTC.

This clonotype has a handful of counts. V is TRBV7-3 and J is TRBJ2-3, with a weak D call TRBD1 (6 bases). The CDR3 loop spans 14 amino acids. CDR1 SGHTA and CDR2 FQGTGA come from the germline V gene. V lost 3 bases, J lost 6 bases, and 13 bases lay in between. CDR3 bases: TGTGCCAGCAGCTTTGGGGTAGGGGGTGATACGCAGTATTTT. This sequence encodes CASSFGVGGDTQYF. Variable domain in full (rest from reference TRBV7-3 and TRBJ2-3): GAGVSQTPSNKVTEKGKYVELRCDPISGHTALYWYRQSLGQGPEFLIYFQGTGAADDSGLPNDRFFAVRPEGSVSTLKIQRTERGDSAVYLCASSFGVGGDTQYFGPGTRLTVL.

The CDR3 sequence is CASIFIGQGMNTEAFF. The CDR3 DNA is TGTGCCAGCATCTTCATAGGACAGGGAATGAACACTGAAGCTTTCTTT. The V call is TRBV12-3 or TRBV12-4, the J call TRBJ1-1, with 8 bases aligning to TRBD1. Losses at the gene ends were 7 bases for V and 0 bases for J; bases not matched to a gene: 10. The CDR3 length is 16 residues.

The chain is built from TRBV4-2 and TRBJ2-5; D might be TRBD2 (6 bases). There are 14 residues in the CDR3. In germline, CDR1 is LGHNA, CDR2 YNFKEQ. Trimming took 0 bases from V and 2 from J, leaving 7 bases between them. The CDR3 DNA reads as TGTGCCAGCAGCCAAGAACGGGGGCAAGAGACCCAGTACTTC. It specifies CASSQERGQETQYF.

This clonotype was picked up a small number of times. The genes are TRBV9 and TRBJ1-4; D remains ambiguous. Trimming left V 1 base short and J 3 bases short, with 10 bases between. CDR1 and CDR2 (germline): SGDLS, YYNGEE. The CDR3 runs to 15 residues. This chain's CDR3 is CASSVTADSNEKLFF. DNA for the CDR3: TGTGCCAGCAGCGTAACGGCAGACTCTAATGAAAAACTGTTTTTT.

In this sample, this clonotype turned up a few times. The chain is built from TRBV15 and TRBJ1-1; D not resolved. Trimming cost V 8 bases and J 4 bases, with 8 bases left between them. Germline CDR1 reads LNHNV; CDR2 reads YYDKDF (reference sequence). The CDR3 is 11 residues long. The CDR3 DNA reads as TGTGCCACCGGGGTGGGCACTGAAGCTTTCTTT. Encoded protein: CATGVGTEAFF. The full variable domain, its missing parts supplied by reference TRBV15 and TRBJ1-1, is DAMVIQNPRYQVTQFGKPVTLSCSQTLNHNVMYWYQQKSSQAPKLLFHYYDKDFNNEADTPDNFQSRRPNTSFCFLDIRSPGLGDTAMYLCATGVGTEAFFGQGTRLTVV.

The J gene is TRBJ2-2, the V gene TRBV5-1; D not certain. Germline V gene data show CDR1 as SGHRS and CDR2 as YFSETQ. The ends were cut back, 5 bases at V and 5 bases at J, with 4 bases in the middle. This CDR3 is 11 amino acids long. Written as DNA, the CDR3 is TGCGCCAGCAGGCAGACCGGGGAGCTGTTTTTT. It specifies CASRQTGELFF.

This clonotype was counted only a few times. The rearrangement links TRBV5-1 to TRBJ2-7; D remains unclear. Trimming cost V 7 bases and J 0 bases, with 11 bases left between them. Germline V CDR1 and CDR2: SGHRS, YFSETQ. The length of the CDR3 is 13 residues. CDR3 in DNA: TGCGCCAGCTCCCCCTTTAGCTCCTACGAGCAGTACTTC. It specifies CASSPFSSYEQYF.

The chain couples TRBV28 to TRBJ2-3; tentative D call: TRBD1 (5 bases). Germline-derived CDR1 and CDR2 are MDHEN and SYDVKM. Trimming removed 10 bases at V and 0 bases at J, with 17 bases between. This CDR3 is built from 15 residues. CDR3 region: CATEKDTSSTDTQYF. The CDR3, as DNA: TGTGCCACTGAAAAGGACACTTCTAGCACAGATACGCAGTATTTT.

V usage is TRBV4-1 and J usage is TRBJ2-5; the D gene could be TRBD1 or TRBD2 (5 bases each). Looked up from germline, CDR1 is MGHRA and CDR2 is YSYEKL. V lost 3 bases and J lost 1, with 24 bases in between. CDR3 length equals 19 residues. The CDR3 reads CASSQAPPRDQVPQETQYF. Written as DNA, the CDR3 is TGCGCCAGCAGCCAGGCCCCTCCCCGGGACCAAGTACCCCAAGAGACCCAGTACTTC.

This clonotype was recorded a few times. The chain recombines TRBV7-2 with TRBJ2-7; weak D call: TRBD1 (5 bases). Germline V gives CDR1 SGHTA, CDR2 FQGNSA. The CDR3 sequence is 13 residues long. Trimming left V 2 bases short and J 3 bases short, with 8 bases between. CDR3 amino acids: CASSLWQGYEQYF. The CDR3 region has the DNA TGTGCCAGCAGCTTATGGCAGGGCTACGAGCAGTACTTC.

This rearrangement joins TRBV19 to TRBJ2-7, with a tentative D call TRBD1 (6 bases). The V gene's germline CDR1 is LNHDA and CDR2 SQIVND (reference sequence). V lost 8 bases and J 1 base, leaving 15 bases between the germline ends. This CDR3 has 14 amino acids. The CDR3 DNA sequence: TGTGCCAGTTCCTCCGGGACATTGTCCTACGAGCAGTACTTC. The encoded protein is CASSSGTLSYEQYF.

This clonotype appeared many times. The V gene is TRBV12-3 or TRBV12-4, the J gene TRBJ2-7, with D unclear. V gave up 3 bases and J gave up 4 bases, with 10 bases separating them. CDR3 length: 13 residues. CDR3 loop: CASSFFVGYEQYV. DNA for the CDR3: TGTGCCAGCAGTTTTTTCGTCGGGTACGAGCAGTACGTC.